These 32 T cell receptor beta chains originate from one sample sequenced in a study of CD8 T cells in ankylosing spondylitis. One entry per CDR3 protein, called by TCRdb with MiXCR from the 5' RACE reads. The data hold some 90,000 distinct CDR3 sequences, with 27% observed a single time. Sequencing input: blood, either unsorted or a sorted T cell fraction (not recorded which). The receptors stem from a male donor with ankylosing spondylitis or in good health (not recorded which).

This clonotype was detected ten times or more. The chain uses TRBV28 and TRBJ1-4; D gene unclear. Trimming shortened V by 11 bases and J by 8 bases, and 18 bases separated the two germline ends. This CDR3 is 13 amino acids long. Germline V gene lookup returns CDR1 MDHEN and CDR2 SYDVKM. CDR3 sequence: CAGRARLGEKLFF. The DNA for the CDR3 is TGTGCCGGACGGGCGAGGTTAGGGGAAAAACTGTTTTTT.

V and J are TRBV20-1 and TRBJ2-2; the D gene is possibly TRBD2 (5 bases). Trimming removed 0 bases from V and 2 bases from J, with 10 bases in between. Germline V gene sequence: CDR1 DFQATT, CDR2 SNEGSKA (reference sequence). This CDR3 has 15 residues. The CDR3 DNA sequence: TGCAGTGCTAGAGAGGGCGGGTCAAACACCGGGGAGCTGTTTTTT. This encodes CSAREGGSNTGELFF.

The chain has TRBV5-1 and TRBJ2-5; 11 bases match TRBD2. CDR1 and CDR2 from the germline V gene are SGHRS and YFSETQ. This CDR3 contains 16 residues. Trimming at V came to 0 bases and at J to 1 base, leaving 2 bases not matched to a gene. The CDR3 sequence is CASSLVGTSGQETQYF. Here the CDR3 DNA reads TGCGCCAGCAGCTTGGTTGGGACTAGCGGCCAAGAGACCCAGTACTTC.

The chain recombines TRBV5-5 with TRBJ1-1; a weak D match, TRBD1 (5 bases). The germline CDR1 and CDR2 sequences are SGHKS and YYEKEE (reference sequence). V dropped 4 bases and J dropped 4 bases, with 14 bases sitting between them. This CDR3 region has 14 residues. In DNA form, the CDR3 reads TGTGCCAGCAGCGGGTCCAGGGCCAGCACTGAAGCTTTCTTT. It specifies CASSGSRASTEAFF.

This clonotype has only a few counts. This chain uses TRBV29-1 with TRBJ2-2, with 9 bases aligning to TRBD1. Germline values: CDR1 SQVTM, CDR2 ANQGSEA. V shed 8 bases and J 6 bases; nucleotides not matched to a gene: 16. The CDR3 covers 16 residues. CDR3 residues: CSTTTPGQGDSGELFF. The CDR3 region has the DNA TGCAGCACCACTACACCGGGACAGGGTGATTCCGGGGAGCTGTTTTTT.

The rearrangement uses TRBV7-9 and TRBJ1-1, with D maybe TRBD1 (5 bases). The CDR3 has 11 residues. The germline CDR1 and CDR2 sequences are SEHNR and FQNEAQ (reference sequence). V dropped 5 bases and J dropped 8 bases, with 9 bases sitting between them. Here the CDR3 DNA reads TGTGCCAGCAGCCGGACACCGGAAGCTTTCTTT. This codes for CASSRTPEAFF.

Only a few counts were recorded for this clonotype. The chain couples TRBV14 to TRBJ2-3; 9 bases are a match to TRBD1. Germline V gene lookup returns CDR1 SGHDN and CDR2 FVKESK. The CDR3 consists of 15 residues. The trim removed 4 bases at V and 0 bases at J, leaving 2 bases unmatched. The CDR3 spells CASSPTGGSTDTQYF. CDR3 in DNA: TGTGCCAGCAGCCCGACAGGGGGGAGCACAGATACGCAGTATTTT.

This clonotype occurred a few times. For the CDR3, the DNA is TGTGCCATCAGCGACGACCAAGGGGGCACTGAAGCTTTCTTT. Translated: CAISDDQGGTEAFF. The chain combines TRBV10-3 with TRBJ1-1, with TRBD1 as a possible D gene (6 bases). The CDR3 extends over 14 amino acids. Germline assignment: CDR1 ENHRY and CDR2 SYGVKD. V was trimmed by 6 bases and J by 4 bases, leaving 15 bases between them.

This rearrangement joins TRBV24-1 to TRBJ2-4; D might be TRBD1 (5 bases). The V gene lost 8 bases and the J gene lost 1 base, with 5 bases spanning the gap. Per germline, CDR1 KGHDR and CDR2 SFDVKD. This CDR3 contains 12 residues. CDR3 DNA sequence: TGTGCCACCAAGGGGGCCAAAAACATTCAGTACTTC. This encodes CATKGAKNIQYF.

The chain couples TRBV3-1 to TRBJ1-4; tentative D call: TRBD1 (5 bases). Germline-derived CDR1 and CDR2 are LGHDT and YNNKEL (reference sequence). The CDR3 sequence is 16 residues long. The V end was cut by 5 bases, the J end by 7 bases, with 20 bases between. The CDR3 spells CASSTRPGHLAEKLFF. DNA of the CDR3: TGTGCCAGCAGCACGCGCCCCGGACACCTGGCTGAAAAACTGTTTTTT. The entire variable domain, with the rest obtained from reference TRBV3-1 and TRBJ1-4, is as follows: DTAVSQTPKYLVTQMGNDKSIKCEQNLGHDTMYWYKQDSKKFLKIMFSYNNKELIINETVPNRFSPKSPDKAHLNLHINSLELGDSAVYFCASSTRPGHLAEKLFFGSGTQLSVL.

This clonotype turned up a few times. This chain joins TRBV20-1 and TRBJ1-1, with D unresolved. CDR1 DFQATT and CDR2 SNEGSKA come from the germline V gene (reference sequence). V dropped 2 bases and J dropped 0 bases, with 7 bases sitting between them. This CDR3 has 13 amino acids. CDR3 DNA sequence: TGCAGTGCTAGATCGCGGGTGAACACTGAAGCTTTCTTT. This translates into CSARSRVNTEAFF.

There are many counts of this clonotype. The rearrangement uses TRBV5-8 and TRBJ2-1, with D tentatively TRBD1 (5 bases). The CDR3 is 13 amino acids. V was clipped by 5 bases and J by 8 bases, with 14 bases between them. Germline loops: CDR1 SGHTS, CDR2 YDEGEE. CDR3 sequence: CASRSKWGDEQFF. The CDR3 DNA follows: TGTGCCAGCAGGTCAAAGTGGGGCGATGAGCAGTTCTTC.

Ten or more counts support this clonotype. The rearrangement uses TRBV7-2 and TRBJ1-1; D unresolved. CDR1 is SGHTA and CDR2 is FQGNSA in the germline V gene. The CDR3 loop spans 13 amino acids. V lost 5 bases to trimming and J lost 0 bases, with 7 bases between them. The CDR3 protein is CASSAQVNTEAFF. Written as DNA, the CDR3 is TGTGCCAGCAGCGCCCAGGTGAACACTGAAGCTTTCTTT.

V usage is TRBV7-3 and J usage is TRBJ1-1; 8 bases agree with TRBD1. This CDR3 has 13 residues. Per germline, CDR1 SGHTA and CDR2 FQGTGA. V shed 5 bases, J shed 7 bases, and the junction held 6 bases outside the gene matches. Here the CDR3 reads CASSLRGRDEAFF. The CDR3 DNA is TGTGCCAGCAGCCTCAGGGGGCGGGATGAAGCTTTCTTT.

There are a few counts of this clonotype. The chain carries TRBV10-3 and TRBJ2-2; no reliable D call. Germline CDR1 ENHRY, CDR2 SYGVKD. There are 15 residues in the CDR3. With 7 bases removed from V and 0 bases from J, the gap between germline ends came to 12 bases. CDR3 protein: CAINKGATNTGELFF. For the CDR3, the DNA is TGTGCCATCAACAAGGGCGCCACGAACACCGGGGAGCTGTTTTTT.

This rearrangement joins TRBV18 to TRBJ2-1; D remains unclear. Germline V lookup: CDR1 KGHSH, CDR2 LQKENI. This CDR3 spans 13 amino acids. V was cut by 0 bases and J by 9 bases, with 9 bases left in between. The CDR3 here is CASSPPGALEQFF. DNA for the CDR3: TGTGCCAGCTCACCACCAGGCGCGCTTGAGCAGTTCTTC.

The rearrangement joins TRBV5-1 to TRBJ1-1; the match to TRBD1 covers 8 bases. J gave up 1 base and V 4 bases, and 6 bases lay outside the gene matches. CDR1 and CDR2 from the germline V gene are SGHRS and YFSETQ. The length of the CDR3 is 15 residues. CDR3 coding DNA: TGCGCCAGCAGCCCGTCCGGGACAGGGAACACTGAAGCTTTCTTT. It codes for CASSPSGTGNTEAFF.

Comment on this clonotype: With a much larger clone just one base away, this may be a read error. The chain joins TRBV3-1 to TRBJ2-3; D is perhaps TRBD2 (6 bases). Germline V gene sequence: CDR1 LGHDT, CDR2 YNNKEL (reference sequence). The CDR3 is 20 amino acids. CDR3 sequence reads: CASSKDAGRLGPQALDTQYF. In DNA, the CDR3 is TGTGCCAGCAGCAAAGATGCGGGGAGACTAGGACCCCAAGCCCTAGATACGCAGTATTTT.

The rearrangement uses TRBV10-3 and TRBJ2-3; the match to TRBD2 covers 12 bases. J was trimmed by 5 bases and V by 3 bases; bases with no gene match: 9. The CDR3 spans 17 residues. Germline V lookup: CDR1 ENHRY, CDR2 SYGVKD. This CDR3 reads CAISDPTSGRFGDTQYF. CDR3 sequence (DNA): TGTGCCATCAGTGACCCGACTAGCGGGAGATTTGGAGATACGCAGTATTTT.

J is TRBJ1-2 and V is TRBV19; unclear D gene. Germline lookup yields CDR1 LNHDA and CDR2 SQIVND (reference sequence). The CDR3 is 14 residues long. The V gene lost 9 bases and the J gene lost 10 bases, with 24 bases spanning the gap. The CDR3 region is CASQIHGPSLDYTF. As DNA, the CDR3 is TGTGCCAGCCAAATCCACGGGCCCTCGCTCGACTACACCTTC. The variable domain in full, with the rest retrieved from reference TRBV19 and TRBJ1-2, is DGGITQSPKYLFRKEGQNVTLSCEQNLNHDAMYWYRQDPGQGLRLIYYSQIVNDFQKGDIAEGYSVSREKKESFPLTVTSAQKNPTAFYLCASQIHGPSLDYTFGSGTRLTVV.

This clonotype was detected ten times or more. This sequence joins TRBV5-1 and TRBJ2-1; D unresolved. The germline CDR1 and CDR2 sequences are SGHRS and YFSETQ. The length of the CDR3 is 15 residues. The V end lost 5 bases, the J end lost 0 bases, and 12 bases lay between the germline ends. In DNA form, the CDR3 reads TGCGCCAGCAGACCGGACGGAAGCTCCTACAATGAGCAGTTCTTC. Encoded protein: CASRPDGSSYNEQFF.

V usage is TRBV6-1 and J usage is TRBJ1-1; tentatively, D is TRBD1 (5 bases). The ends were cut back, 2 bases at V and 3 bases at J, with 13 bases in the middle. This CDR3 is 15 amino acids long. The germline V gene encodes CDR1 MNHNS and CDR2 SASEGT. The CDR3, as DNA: TGTGCCAGCAGTGAACCCGCAGGGTCGGACACTGAAGCTTTCTTT. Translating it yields CASSEPAGSDTEAFF.

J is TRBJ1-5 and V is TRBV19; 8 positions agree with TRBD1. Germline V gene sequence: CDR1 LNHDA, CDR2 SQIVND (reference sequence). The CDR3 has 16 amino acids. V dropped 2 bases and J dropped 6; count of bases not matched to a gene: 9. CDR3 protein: CASSISDRGVVQPQHF. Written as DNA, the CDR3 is TGTGCCAGTAGTATAAGCGACAGGGGAGTTGTTCAGCCCCAGCATTTT.

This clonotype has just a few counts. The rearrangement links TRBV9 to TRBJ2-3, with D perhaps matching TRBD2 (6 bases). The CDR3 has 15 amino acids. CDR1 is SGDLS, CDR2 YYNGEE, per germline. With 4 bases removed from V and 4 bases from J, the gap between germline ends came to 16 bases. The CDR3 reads CASSPRLVGSDTQYF. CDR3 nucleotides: TGTGCCAGCAGCCCACGACTAGTAGGGTCAGATACGCAGTATTTT. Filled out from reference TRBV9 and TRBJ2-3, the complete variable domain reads DSGVTQTPKHLITATGQRVTLRCSPRSGDLSVYWYQQSLDQGLQFLIQYYNGEERAKGNILERFSAQQFPDLHSELNLSSLELGDSALYFCASSPRLVGSDTQYFGPGTRLTVL.

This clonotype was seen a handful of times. CDR3 residues: CASSRGGGTEAFF. Written as DNA, the CDR3 is TGTGCCAGCTCACGCGGGGGGGGCACTGAAGCTTTCTTT. J is TRBJ1-1 and V is TRBV18, with D possibly TRBD1 on 5 matching bases. The CDR3 is 13 residues long. The V end lost 4 bases, the J end lost 4 bases, and 10 bases lay between the germline ends. Germline CDR1 reads KGHSH; CDR2 reads LQKENI. The full variable domain, rest sourced from reference TRBV18 and TRBJ1-1, is NAGVMQNPRHLVRRRGQEARLRCSPMKGHSHVYWYRQLPEEGLKFMVYLQKENIIDESGMPKERFSAEFPKEGPSILRIQQVVRGDSAAYFCASSRGGGTEAFFGQGTRLTVV.

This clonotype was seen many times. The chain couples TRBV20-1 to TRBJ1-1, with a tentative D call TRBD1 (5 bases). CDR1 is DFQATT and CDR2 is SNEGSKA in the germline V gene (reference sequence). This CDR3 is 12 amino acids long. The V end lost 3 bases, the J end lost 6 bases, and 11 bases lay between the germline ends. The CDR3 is CSARGREAEAFF. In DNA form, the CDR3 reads TGCAGTGCTAGGGGCAGGGAGGCTGAAGCTTTCTTT.

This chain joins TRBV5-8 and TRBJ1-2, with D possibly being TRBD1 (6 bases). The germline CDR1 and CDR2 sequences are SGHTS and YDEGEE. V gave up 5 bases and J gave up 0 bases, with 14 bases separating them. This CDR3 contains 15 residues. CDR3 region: CASSSAGETNYGYTF. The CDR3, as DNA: TGTGCCAGCAGTTCGGCAGGGGAAACTAACTATGGCTACACCTTC.

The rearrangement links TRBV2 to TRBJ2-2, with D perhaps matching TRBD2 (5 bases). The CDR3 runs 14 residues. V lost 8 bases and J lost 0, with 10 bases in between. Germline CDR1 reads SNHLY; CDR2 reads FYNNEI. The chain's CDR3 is CASLGAPNTGELFF. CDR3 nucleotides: TGTGCCAGCCTGGGAGCACCGAACACCGGGGAGCTGTTTTTT.

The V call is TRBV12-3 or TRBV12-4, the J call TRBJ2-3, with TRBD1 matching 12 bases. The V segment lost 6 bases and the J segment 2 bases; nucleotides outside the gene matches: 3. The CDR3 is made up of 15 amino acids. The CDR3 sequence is CASSPGQGATDTQYF. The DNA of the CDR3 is TGTGCCAGCAGCCCGGGACAGGGGGCCACAGATACGCAGTATTTT.

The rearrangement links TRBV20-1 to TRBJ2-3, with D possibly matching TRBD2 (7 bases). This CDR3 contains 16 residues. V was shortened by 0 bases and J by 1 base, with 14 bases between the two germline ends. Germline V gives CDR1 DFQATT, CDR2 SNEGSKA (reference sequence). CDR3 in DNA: TGCAGTGCTAGAGACCCAAGGGGGGGGGGCACAGATACGCAGTATTTT. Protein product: CSARDPRGGGTDTQYF.

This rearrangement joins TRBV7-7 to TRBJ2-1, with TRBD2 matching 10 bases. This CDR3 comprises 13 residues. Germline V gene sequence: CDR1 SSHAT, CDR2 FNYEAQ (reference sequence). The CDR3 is CATAGGPYNEQFF. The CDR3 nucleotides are TGTGCGACAGCGGGAGGGCCCTACAATGAGCAGTTCTTC.

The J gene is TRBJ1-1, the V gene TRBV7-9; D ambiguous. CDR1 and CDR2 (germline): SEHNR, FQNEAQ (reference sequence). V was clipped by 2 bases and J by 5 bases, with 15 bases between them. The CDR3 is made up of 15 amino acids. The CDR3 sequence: CASSLSGPVGTEAFF. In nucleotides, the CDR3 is TGTGCCAGCAGCTTAAGTGGGCCGGTGGGTACTGAAGCTTTCTTT.